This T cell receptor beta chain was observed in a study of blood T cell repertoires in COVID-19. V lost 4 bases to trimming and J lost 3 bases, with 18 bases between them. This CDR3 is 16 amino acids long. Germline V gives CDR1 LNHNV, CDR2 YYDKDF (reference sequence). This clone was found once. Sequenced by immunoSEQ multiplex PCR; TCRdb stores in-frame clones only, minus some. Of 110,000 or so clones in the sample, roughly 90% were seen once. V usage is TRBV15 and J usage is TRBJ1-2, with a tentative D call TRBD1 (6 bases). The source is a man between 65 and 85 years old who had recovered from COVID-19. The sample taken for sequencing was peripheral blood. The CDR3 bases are TGTGCCACCAGCAAAAAGCCGGGGGGCGATGACTATGGCTACACCTTC. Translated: CATSKKPGGDDYGYTF.